The 28 T cell receptor beta chains reported below all come from one sample, sequenced in a study of T cells after somatic rescue of genetic block. Data came from immunoSEQ multiplex PCR; TCRdb stores just in-frame clones and leaves some out. The sample includes around 67,000 clones, about 90% of them seen just once. The sequenced material came from peripheral blood mononuclear cells (PBMCs). The receptors originated from a man between 35 and 55 years old.

The chain carries TRBV5-4 and TRBJ2-7, with 8 positions matching TRBD2. After removal of 4 bases from V and 5 bases from J, the junction contained 14 bases not matched to a gene. The CDR3 is 16 residues long. The germline V gene has CDR1 SGHNT and CDR2 YYREEE (reference sequence). The CDR3 spells CASSHARGGIADEQYF. CDR3 in DNA: TGTGCCAGCAGCCATGCTCGGGGGGGGATTGCTGACGAGCAGTACTTC.

J is TRBJ2-1 and V is TRBV18, with no clear D. CDR3 length: 15 amino acids. The V end lost 0 bases, the J end lost 6 bases, and 12 bases lay between the germline ends. Germline V gene data show CDR1 as KGHSH and CDR2 as LQKENI. The CDR3 reads CASSPPSVPRNEQFF. DNA for the CDR3: TGTGCCAGCTCACCACCAAGCGTTCCCCGCAATGAGCAGTTCTTC.

The chain has TRBV12-2 and TRBJ2-1; TRBD1 reflects the table's D call only, with no check against the DNA. TRBV12-2 is described as a pseudogene. CDR3 length equals 18 residues. This chain's CDR3 is CASRLSSPSISSYNEQFF. The CDR3 coding sequence is TGTGCAAGTCGCTTAAGTTCGCCCTCCATCAGCTCCTACAATGAGCAGTTCTTC.

CDR3 in DNA: TGCGCCAGCAGCTACGAGCGGGATGCGGGCTACAATGAGCAGTTCTTC. It translates to CASSYERDAGYNEQFF. V gene TRBV10-1 combines with J gene TRBJ2-1; 7 nucleotides line up with TRBD2. Per germline, CDR1 WNHNN and CDR2 SYGVQD (reference sequence). The CDR3 contains 16 residues. The V segment lost 6 bases and the J segment 3 bases; nucleotides outside the gene matches: 11.

The chain joins TRBV28 to TRBJ2-1, with 11 nucleotides matching TRBD2. The CDR3 is 14 residues long. Trimming removed 9 bases from V and 9 bases from J; junction bases left unmatched: 10. Germline V gene lookup returns CDR1 MDHEN and CDR2 SYDVKM. This CDR3 reads CASIAGGTGGEQFF. CDR3 nucleotides: TGTGCCAGTATAGCGGGAGGGACGGGGGGTGAGCAGTTCTTC.

In this sample, this clone turned up a few times. This sequence joins TRBV29-1 and TRBJ1-1; weak D call: TRBD1 (5 bases). Germline lookup yields CDR1 SQVTM and CDR2 ANQGSEA. The CDR3 has 10 amino acids. V lost 6 bases and J lost 6, with 8 bases in between. The CDR3 loop is CSVRDAEAFF. CDR3 in DNA: TGCAGCGTGCGGGACGCTGAAGCTTTCTTT.

This chain links TRBV5-5 with TRBJ1-2, with D hard to call. Germline CDR1 and CDR2: SGHKS and YYEKEE (reference sequence). V shed 0 bases and J shed 3 bases, with 12 bases lying between them. The CDR3 extends over 15 amino acids. As DNA, the CDR3 is TGTGCCAGCAGCTTGGCGGTTTCAGAGCACTATGGCTACACCTTC. This codes for CASSLAVSEHYGYTF.

This clone was observed a single time. The chain couples TRBV7-3 to TRBJ1-1; no reliable D call. Germline V CDR1 and CDR2: SGHTA, FQGTGA. The CDR3 is made up of 13 amino acids. V was pared by 3 bases and J by 1 base, with 6 bases between. CDR3 DNA: TGTGCCAGCAGCTTCGGAGCGAACACTGAAGCTTTCTTT. Encoded protein: CASSFGANTEAFF. Filled out from reference TRBV7-3 and TRBJ1-1, the complete variable domain reads GAGVSQTPSNKVTEKGKYVELRCDPISGHTALYWYRQSLGQGPEFLIYFQGTGAADDSGLPNDRFFAVRPEGSVSTLKIQRTERGDSAVYLCASSFGANTEAFFGQGTRLTVV.

The gene calls are TRBV30 and TRBJ1-5; D is perhaps TRBD1 (6 bases). Trimming removed 0 bases at V and 9 bases at J, with 15 bases between. The CDR3 totals 14 residues. Germline V gene lookup returns CDR1 GTSNPN and CDR2 SVGIG (reference sequence). CDR3 amino acids: CAWSVVAGVAPQHF. The CDR3 DNA is TGTGCCTGGAGTGTAGTGGCAGGGGTCGCGCCCCAGCATTTT.

This clone qualifies as medium-sized. Other DNA sequences of this sample code for an identical CDR3. The rearrangement links TRBV5-4 to TRBJ2-7; D is unclear. Germline-derived CDR1 and CDR2 are SGHNT and YYREEE (reference sequence). With 0 bases removed from V and 7 bases from J, the gap between germline ends came to 8 bases. The CDR3 is 12 residues long. The CDR3 sequence: CASSLDGREQYF. As DNA, the CDR3 is TGTGCCAGCAGCTTGGACGGCAGAGAGCAGTACTTC.

The rearrangement joins TRBV18 to TRBJ2-7; D gene uncertain. The CDR3 is 14 residues long. Germline CDR1 and CDR2: KGHSH and LQKENI. V lost 3 bases and J lost 5, with 14 bases in between. The CDR3 nucleotides read TGTGCCAGCTCACCCCCCGCTGGTTCACACGAGCAGTACTTC. Translation: CASSPPAGSHEQYF.

The rearrangement joins TRBV28 to TRBJ2-7; tentative D call: TRBD2 (6 bases). The ends were cut back, 3 bases at V and 2 bases at J, with 17 bases in the middle. The CDR3 runs 16 residues. Germline lookup yields CDR1 MDHEN and CDR2 SYDVKM. The CDR3 sequence: CASSFGWLAPTYEQYF. CDR3 nucleotide sequence: TGTGCCAGCAGTTTTGGGTGGCTAGCGCCGACCTACGAGCAGTACTTC.

This chain joins TRBV18 and TRBJ2-1; TRBD1 or TRBD2 may be the D gene (5 bases each). CDR3 length equals 15 residues. V lost 4 bases and J 8 bases, leaving 18 bases between the germline ends. From germline, CDR1 is KGHSH and CDR2 LQKENI. The CDR3, as DNA: TGTGCCAGCTCACTCCCAGGCATCCTGGGGGATGAGCAGTTCTTC. Translation: CASSLPGILGDEQFF.

V is TRBV28 and J is TRBJ2-5; D gene unclear. Germline V gene data show CDR1 as MDHEN and CDR2 as SYDVKM. V was trimmed by 2 bases and J by 4 bases, leaving 14 bases between them. The CDR3 extends over 15 amino acids. CDR3 nucleotides: TGTGCCAGCAGTTTAAAGAAAGAGGTGGGAGAGACCCAGTACTTC. Amino acids: CASSLKKEVGETQYF. Full variable domain (rest looked up from reference TRBV28 and TRBJ2-5): DVKVTQSSRYLVKRTGEKVFLECVQDMDHENMFWYRQDPGLGLRLIYFSYDVKMKEKGDIPEGYSVSREKKERFSLILESASTNQTSMYLCASSLKKEVGETQYFGPGTRLLVL.

The chain links TRBV9 to TRBJ2-1; perhaps D is TRBD1 or TRBD2 (5 bases each). Germline-derived CDR1 and CDR2 are SGDLS and YYNGEE. With 2 bases removed from V and 7 bases from J, the gap between germline ends came to 10 bases. The CDR3 runs 13 residues. This CDR3 is CASSVGLANEQFF. The CDR3 nucleotides read TGTGCCAGCAGCGTGGGGCTAGCTAATGAGCAGTTCTTC.

The rearrangement links TRBV5-1 to TRBJ1-5, with unresolved D. The germline CDR1 and CDR2 sequences are SGHRS and YFSETQ. V was cut by 2 bases and J by 5 bases, with 14 bases left in between. This CDR3 has 15 residues. The CDR3 loop is CASSFDNPLDQPQHF. The CDR3 DNA sequence: TGCGCCAGCAGCTTCGATAACCCCTTGGATCAGCCCCAGCATTTT.

This sequence joins TRBV27 and TRBJ1-4, with TRBD1 as a possible D gene (5 bases). CDR3 length: 16 residues. V was cut by 5 bases and J by 2 bases, with 15 bases left in between. CDR1 is MNHEY and CDR2 is SMNVEV in the germline V gene (reference sequence). CDR3 amino acids: CASSPKGIPTNEKLFF. The CDR3 nucleotides read TGTGCCAGCAGTCCGAAGGGGATCCCGACTAATGAAAAACTGTTTTTT.

The CDR3: CASSLFFGPEDSNQPQHF. CDR3 sequence (DNA): TGTGCCAGCAGCTTATTCTTTGGGCCCGAAGATAGCAATCAGCCCCAGCATTTT. V is TRBV5-6 and J is TRBJ1-5, with D uncertain. This CDR3 spans 18 amino acids. Trimming stripped 2 bases from V and 0 bases from J, with 18 bases between. Germline lookup yields CDR1 SGHDT and CDR2 YYEEEE.

This chain links TRBV7-8 with TRBJ2-5, with D possibly being TRBD2 (6 bases). Germline V gives CDR1 SGHVS, CDR2 FQNEAQ. Trimming took off 0 bases at V and 2 bases at J, with 7 bases between the two ends. CDR3 length: 14 amino acids. The CDR3 sequence is CASSLAGLQETQYF. Written as DNA, the CDR3 is TGTGCCAGCAGCTTAGCGGGACTGCAAGAGACCCAGTACTTC.

The chain has TRBV14 and TRBJ1-2; D uncertain. The germline CDR1 and CDR2 sequences are SGHDN and FVKESK. Trimming removed 0 bases from V and 7 bases from J, with 9 bases in between. The CDR3 is 13 residues long. CDR3 DNA: TGTGCCAGCAGCCAAGAGCCGGGAACTGGCTACACCTTC. This gives the protein CASSQEPGTGYTF.

The gene calls are TRBV19 and TRBJ1-1; D unclear. Germline values: CDR1 LNHDA, CDR2 SQIVND (reference sequence). The CDR3 loop spans 15 amino acids. Trimming cost V 1 base and J 7 bases, with 16 bases left between them. The CDR3 protein is CASSIGRHPFLEAFF. The CDR3 nucleotides read TGTGCCAGTAGTATAGGTCGACATCCCTTTCTTGAAGCTTTCTTT. The full variable domain, its missing parts supplied by reference TRBV19 and TRBJ1-1, is DGGITQSPKYLFRKEGQNVTLSCEQNLNHDAMYWYRQDPGQGLRLIYYSQIVNDFQKGDIAEGYSVSREKKESFPLTVTSAQKNPTAFYLCASSIGRHPFLEAFFGQGTRLTVV.

This clone has only a few counts. The J gene is TRBJ1-5, the V gene TRBV2; perhaps TRBD1 as D (5 bases). Germline values: CDR1 SNHLY, CDR2 FYNNEI. The CDR3 runs 13 residues. V was pared by 1 base and J by 7 bases, with 8 bases between. The CDR3 DNA reads as TGTGCCAGCAGTGAAGAGGAGGGGCAGCCCCAGCATTTT. It encodes CASSEEEGQPQHF.

For this clone: The junction does not match germline at one end; this may be a read error. The same CDR3 also results from other DNA sequences found in this sample. This chain uses TRBV5-6 with TRBJ1-2, with 8 bases fitting TRBD1. Per the germline V gene, CDR1 is SGHDT and CDR2 is YYEEEE. CDR3 length: 14 amino acids. This chain's CDR3 is CASSADRGAYGYTF. CDR3 in DNA: TGCGCCAGCAGCGCAGACAGGGGTGCCTATGGCTACACCTTC.

This chain uses TRBV7-8 with TRBJ2-3; the D gene is possibly TRBD1 (5 bases). The CDR3 runs 16 residues. The V end was cut by 0 bases, the J end by 3 bases, with 13 bases between. Looked up from germline, CDR1 is SGHVS and CDR2 is FQNEAQ. The CDR3 nucleotides read TGTGCCAGCAGCTTAGCGGCAGGGTTAAGAACAGATACGCAGTATTTT. Residues: CASSLAAGLRTDTQYF.

The chain joins TRBV11-2 to TRBJ1-3; 9 bases fit TRBD1. The junction had 5 bases not matched to a gene; V was cut back by 1 base and J by 4 bases. The CDR3 is 16 amino acids. Germline V gene sequence: CDR1 SGHAT, CDR2 FQNNGV. CDR3 region: CASSLGGTGRGNTIYF. CDR3 bases: TGTGCCAGCAGCTTAGGGGGGACAGGGCGCGGAAACACCATATATTTT.

J is TRBJ2-7 and V is TRBV6-5; the D call may be TRBD1 or TRBD2 (6 bases each). Germline V gives CDR1 MNHEY, CDR2 SVGAGI. The ends were cut back, 0 bases at V and 8 bases at J, with 14 bases in the middle. This CDR3 has 14 amino acids. CDR3 DNA: TGTGCCAGCAGTTACTCCTCCCGGGGGCCCCAGCAGTACTTC. It translates to CASSYSSRGPQQYF.

In this sample, this clone turned up once. The V gene is TRBV6-5, the J gene TRBJ1-3; D unresolved. With 6 bases removed from V and 0 bases from J, the gap between germline ends came to 9 bases. Germline V lookup: CDR1 MNHEY, CDR2 SVGAGI. CDR3 length: 14 amino acids. DNA of the CDR3: TGTGCCAGCAGCATACAGAGCTCTGGAAACACCATATATTTT. This encodes CASSIQSSGNTIYF.

This sequence joins TRBV2 and TRBJ1-1; 8 bases are a match to TRBD1. The CDR3 has 15 amino acids. J was trimmed by 4 bases and V by 6 bases; bases with no gene match: 10. Germline V CDR1 and CDR2: SNHLY, FYNNEI. The CDR3 spells CASSDKQGVGTEAFF. CDR3 coding DNA: TGTGCCAGCAGCGACAAACAGGGGGTCGGCACTGAAGCTTTCTTT.